This TCR beta chain was observed in a study of lung T cells in sarcoidosis with Löfgren's syndrome (TCRdb year 2017). Notes on the research overall: Sarcoidosis was characterized as a granulomatous disease that mainly affects the lungs and features an accumulation of CD4+ T cells in bronchoalveolar lavage fluid. The repertoire analyses were focused on Lofgren's syndrome patients.

Overall results and qualifications from the work: TRAV12-1 and TRBV2 CDR3 motifs were reported to be shared among multiple Löfgren's syndrome patients, suggesting public CD4+ TCR repertoires. Recognition of a sarcoidosis-associated antigen was merely suggested, with the antigen itself still putative and unidentified. When alphabeta pairing was analyzed, TRAV12-1 tended to pair preferentially with TRBV2, and the resulting paired TCRs displayed CDR3 homology. Compared with control subjects, Lofgren's syndrome patients reportedly showed the greatest expansion in the V gene segments TRAV12-1 and TRBV2.

Sequencing used an Illumina MiSeq. The public sequencing data were trimmed at Q25 with fastp and processed into clonotypes with MiXCR by TCRdb, which kept only in-frame beta chains. CDR3 protein sequences are deduplicated, and each keeps its most common genes and DNA. This sample has around 60,000 distinct CDR3 sequences in its table, and around 20% of those were observed once. Jointly, the top ten make up less than 2.5% of the sample. This clonotype was observed a handful of times. The clone's antigen remains unknown. Base qualities are not recorded, but no much larger clone differs from it by a single base. Based on the germline V gene (reference sequence), the CDR1 and CDR2 sequences are LNHDA and SQIVND. From cysteine to phenylalanine, the CDR3 is 14 amino acids long. Just the 42-base CDR3 DNA is kept, in frame starting at base 1. Germline trimming: 6 bases from V, 15 bases from J; junction bases outside gene matches: 15.

Sequencing used CD4+ T cells from PBMCs. This TCR derives from a human donor with sarcoidosis (Löfgren's syndrome or another form), or a control subject (not recorded which). The chain employs TRBV19 and TRBJ1-5, with TRBD1 identical over 9 junction bases. The CDR3 corresponds to CASSLRDRVMFPHF. The nucleotides read TGTGCCAGTAGCCTCCGGGACAGGGTTATGTTTCCGCATTTT.